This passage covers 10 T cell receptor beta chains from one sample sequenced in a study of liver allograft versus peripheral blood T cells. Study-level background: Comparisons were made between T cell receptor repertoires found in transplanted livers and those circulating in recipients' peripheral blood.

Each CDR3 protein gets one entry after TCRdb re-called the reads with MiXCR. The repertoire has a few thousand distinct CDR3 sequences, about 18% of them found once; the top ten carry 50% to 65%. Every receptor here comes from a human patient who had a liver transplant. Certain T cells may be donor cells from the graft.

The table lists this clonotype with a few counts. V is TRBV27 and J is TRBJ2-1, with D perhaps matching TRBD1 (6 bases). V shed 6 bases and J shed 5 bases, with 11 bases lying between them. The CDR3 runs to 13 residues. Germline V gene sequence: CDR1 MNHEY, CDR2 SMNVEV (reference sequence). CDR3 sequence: CASSLGDNNEQFF. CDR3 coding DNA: TGTGCCAGCAGCTTAGGGGACAACAATGAGCAGTTCTTC.

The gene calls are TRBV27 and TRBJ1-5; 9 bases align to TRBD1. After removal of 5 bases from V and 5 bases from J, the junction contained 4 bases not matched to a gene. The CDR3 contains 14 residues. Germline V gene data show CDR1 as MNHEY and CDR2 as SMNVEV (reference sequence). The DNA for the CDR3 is TGTGCCAGCAGTGCCTGGACAGGGGATCAGCCCCAGCATTTT. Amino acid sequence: CASSAWTGDQPQHF.

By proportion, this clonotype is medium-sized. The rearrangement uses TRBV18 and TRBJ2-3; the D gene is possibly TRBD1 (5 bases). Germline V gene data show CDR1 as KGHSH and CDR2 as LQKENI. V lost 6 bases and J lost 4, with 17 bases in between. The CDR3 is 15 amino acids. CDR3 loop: CASSQQVRGPDTQYF. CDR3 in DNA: TGTGCCAGCTCCCAACAGGTTAGAGGCCCAGATACGCAGTATTTT.

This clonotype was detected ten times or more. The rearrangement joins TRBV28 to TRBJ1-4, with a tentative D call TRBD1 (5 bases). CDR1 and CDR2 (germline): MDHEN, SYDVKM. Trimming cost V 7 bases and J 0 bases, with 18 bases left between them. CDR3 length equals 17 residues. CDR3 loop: CASITRWAGPTNEKLFF. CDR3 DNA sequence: TGTGCCAGCATCACTCGGTGGGCAGGGCCAACTAATGAAAAACTGTTTTTT.

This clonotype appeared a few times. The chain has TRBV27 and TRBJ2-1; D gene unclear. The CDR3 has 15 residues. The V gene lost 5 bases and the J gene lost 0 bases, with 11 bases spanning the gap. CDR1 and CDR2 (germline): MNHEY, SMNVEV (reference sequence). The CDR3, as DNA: TGTGCCAGCAGTAAACCGACAAGCTCCTACAATGAGCAGTTCTTC. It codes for CASSKPTSSYNEQFF.

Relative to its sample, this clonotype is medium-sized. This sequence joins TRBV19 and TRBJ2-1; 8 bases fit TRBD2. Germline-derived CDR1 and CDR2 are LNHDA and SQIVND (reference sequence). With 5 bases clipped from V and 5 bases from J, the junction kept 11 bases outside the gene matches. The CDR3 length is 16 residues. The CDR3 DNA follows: TGTGCCAGTAGTCCCCGACTAGCGTCAGGGGACAATGAGCAGTTCTTC. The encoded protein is CASSPRLASGDNEQFF.

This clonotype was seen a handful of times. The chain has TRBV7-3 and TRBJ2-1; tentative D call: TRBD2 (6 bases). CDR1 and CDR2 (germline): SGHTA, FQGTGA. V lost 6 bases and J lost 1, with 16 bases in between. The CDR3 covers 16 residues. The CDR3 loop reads CASSRTGTPSYNEQFF. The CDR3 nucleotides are TGTGCCAGCAGTCGGACGGGGACTCCATCCTACAATGAGCAGTTCTTC.

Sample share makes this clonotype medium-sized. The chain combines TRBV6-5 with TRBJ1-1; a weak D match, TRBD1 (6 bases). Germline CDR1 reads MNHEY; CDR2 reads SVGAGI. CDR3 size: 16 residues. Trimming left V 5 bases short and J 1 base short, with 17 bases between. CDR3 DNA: TGTGCCAGCAGTAAACCAGGACAGACTAAGAACACTGAAGCTTTCTTT. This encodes CASSKPGQTKNTEAFF.

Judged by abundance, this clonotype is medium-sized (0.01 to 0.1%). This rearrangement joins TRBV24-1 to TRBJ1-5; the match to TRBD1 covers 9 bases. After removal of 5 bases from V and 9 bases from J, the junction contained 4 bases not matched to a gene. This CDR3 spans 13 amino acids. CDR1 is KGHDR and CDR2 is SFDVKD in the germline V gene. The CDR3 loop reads CATSAGTGRPQHF. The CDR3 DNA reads TGTGCCACCAGTGCTGGGACAGGGCGGCCCCAGCATTTT.

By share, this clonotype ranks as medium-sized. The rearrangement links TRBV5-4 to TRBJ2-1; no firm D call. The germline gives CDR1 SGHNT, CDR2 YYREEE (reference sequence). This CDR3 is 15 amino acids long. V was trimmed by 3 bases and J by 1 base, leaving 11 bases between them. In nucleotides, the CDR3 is TGTGCCAGCAGCTCTCCGCTTTCTTCCTACAATGAGCAGTTCTTC. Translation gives CASSSPLSSYNEQFF.